This entry features one T cell receptor (beta chain) sequence. In the original workflow: Reference gene primers were amplified, and this amplification served to estimate nucleated cell counts. Clones were sequenced by immunoSEQ multiplex PCR, and TCRdb holds only the in-frame ones, with some missing. For V, J and clone size, that table is used; D and trimming come from the DNA. This sample has some 120,000 clones; around 81% occur once, and the top ten carry about 18%. This specimen belongs to a study of blood T cell repertoires in COVID-19. Background on the study: The United States, Italy and Spain were the sources of the acute and convalescent COVID-19 samples. The cDNA or gDNA used as material had been derived from T cells, B-cell-depleted T cells, or PBMCs.

Patients at the Seattle site were enrolled during active infection and followed longitudinally. The germline V gene has CDR1 WNHNN and CDR2 SYGVQD (reference sequence). There are 16 residues in the CDR3. With V trimmed by 6 bases and J by 4 bases, 10 bases remained unmatched. This clonotype originated in a man in his thirties or forties with COVID-19, enrolled during active disease. This sequence joins TRBV10-1 and TRBJ1-3, with 9 bases identical to TRBD1. The sequenced material came from peripheral blood. CDR3 loop: CASRTRDRVSGNTIYF. The DNA of the CDR3 is TGCGCCAGCAGAACCCGGGACAGGGTCTCAGGAAACACCATATATTTT.